This record concerns one T cell receptor (beta chain) sequence. Its cognate antigen is unknown. This specimen belongs to a study of cytomegalovirus exposure and HLA in healthy donors. Clones were sequenced by immunoSEQ multiplex PCR, and TCRdb holds only the in-frame ones, with some missing. Among about 180,000 clones listed, around nine tenths were seen once. Notes on the study in general: A classifier reportedly called cytomegalovirus status with high sensitivity and specificity. That first-cohort TCR clusters tended to co-occur in the 95 to 150 validation repertoires was found in a later analysis.

The CDR3 consists of 15 residues. V was pared by 7 bases and J by 8 bases, with 11 bases of the junction left unmatched. CDR1 and CDR2 from the germline V gene are MNHEY and SMNVEV (reference sequence). The sequenced sample consisted of PBMCs. The TCR comes from a man younger than 35 in good health and CMV-seropositive. The chain recombines TRBV27 with TRBJ1-2, with 12 bases matching TRBD1. CDR3 sequence reads: CASTAGTGGFRGYTF. The DNA for the CDR3 is TGTGCCAGCACCGCAGGGACAGGGGGCTTTAGGGGCTACACCTTC.